This TCR beta chain was profiled in a study of HIV-infected patients and healthy controls. The germline V and J ends were trimmed by 5 bases and 5 bases, with 21 bases remaining between them. CDR3 size: 16 residues. Germline assignment: CDR1 MGHRA and CDR2 YSYEKL. No cell fractionation was done, so the repertoire covers all unsorted peripheral blood T cells. About 500 ng RNA was reverse transcribed with alpha and beta constant-region primers. Using multiplexing indices, alpha and beta chain libraries were generated apart by chain-specific third strand synthesis. TCRdb recomputed calls from the 5' RACE reads with MiXCR, one row per CDR3 protein. The sample shows 17,000 or so distinct CDR3 sequences, 4.5% to 7% of them seen only once.

The specimen was blood. The J gene is TRBJ2-5, the V gene TRBV4-1; D gene unclear. This TCR was sampled from an adult in good health. CDR3 in amino acids: CASSTTRPPGLETQYF. DNA for the CDR3: TGCGCCAGCAGCACAACACGGCCTCCCGGTTTGGAGACCCAGTACTTC.